This is a list of T cell receptor beta chains from one sample in a study of T cell responses to AZD1222 COVID-19 vaccine. The table came from immunoSEQ multiplex PCR; TCRdb's copy has only in-frame clones and leaves some out. The sample lists roughly 120,000 clones, around 94% occurring once. The sample consisted of peripheral blood, taken on day 0 of AZD1222 vaccination. The source of these receptors is an adult in good health. Both conserved end residues are part of each CDR3. D genes are given only for firm matches. Clone size, where shown, is once, few, many, or a class for clones that have expanded.

>NA|TRBJ2-7|TRBV5-5|NA
TGTGCCAGCAGCTTTTTACCGGGACCCGAATTGGGGTACGAGCAGTACTTC
CASSFLPGPELGYEQYF
>NA|TRBJ2-7|TRBV3-1/TRBV3-2|TRBD2
TGTGCCAGCAGCCAAGATCACAGCGGGAGTGGCTACGAGCAGTACTTC
CASSQDHSGSGYEQYF
>NA|TRBJ2-7|TRBV13|TRBD2
TGTGCCAGCAGGCGGCGGGGGACCCAGGGCTACGAGCAGTACTTC
CASRRRGTQGYEQYF
>NA|TRBJ2-5|TRBV10-3|NA
TGTGCCACTGGGGGGGCAGTGGCAGAGACCCAGTACTTC
CATGGAVAETQYF
>NA|TRBJ1-5|TRBV19|NA
TGTGCCAGTAGGGACATGAATCAGCCCCAGCATTTT
CASRDMNQPQHF
>NA|TRBJ2-5|TRBV10-1|TRBD1
TGCGCCAGCAGCCCGACAGGGTCCCAAGAGACCCAGTACTTC
CASSPTGSQETQYF
>NA|TRBJ1-3|TRBV5-1|NA
TGCGCCAGCAGCTCCGAGGGGGACCTCTCTGGAAACACCATATATTTT
CASSSEGDLSGNTIYF
>NA|TRBJ1-2|TRBV28|TRBD1
TGTGCCAGCAGTCCGGGACAGGGGACGGGCGGCTACACCTTC
CASSPGQGTGGYTF
>once|TRBJ2-1|TRBV5-4|TRBD2
TGTGCCAGCAGCTTAGGACTAGCTAACAATGAGCAGTTCTTC
CASSLGLANNEQFF
>NA|TRBJ2-2|TRBV30|TRBD1
TGTGCCTGGGGACAGGGTGGCGGGGAGCTGTTTTTT
CAWGQGGGELFF
>NA|TRBJ2-2|TRBV19|NA
TGTGCCAGTAGTAGATGGGACTTCCCGAACACCGGGGAGCTGTTTTTT
CASSRWDFPNTGELFF
>NA|TRBJ2-3|TRBV6-4|NA
TGTGCCAGCAGTGAGCAACAGAGCACAGATACGCAGTATTTT
CASSEQQSTDTQYF
>NA|TRBJ2-5|TRBV5-1|TRBD1
TGCGCCAGCACCTCCTTGGGACAGGGGATCGAGACCCAGTACTTC
CASTSLGQGIETQYF
>NA|TRBJ1-3|TRBV18|NA
TGTGCCAGCTCACCTACCTGGAATGCGGGCGCCGGAAACACCATATATTTT
CASSPTWNAGAGNTIYF
>NA|TRBJ1-2|TRBV7-8|NA
TGTGCCAGCAGCTTCACACAGGACTATGGCTACACCTTC
CASSFTQDYGYTF
>NA|TRBJ1-1|TRBV30|NA
TGTGCCTGGAGTTTGACAATGAACACTGAAGCTTTCTTT
CAWSLTMNTEAFF
>NA|TRBJ2-5|TRBV7-9|TRBD1
TGTGCCAGCAGCCTCCCCCTGGACAGGAACCAAGAGACCCAGTACTTC
CASSLPLDRNQETQYF
>NA|TRBJ2-1|TRBV5-1|NA
TGCGCCAGCAGCTTGGAACAGAGCGGATACGAGCAGTTCTTC
CASSLEQSGYEQFF
>NA|TRBJ2-5|TRBV3-1/TRBV3-2|NA
TGTGCCAGCACTGCCGGCAGGGCCGCCAGGTGGGAGACCCAGTACTTC
CASTAGRAARWETQYF
>NA|TRBJ2-1|TRBV10-1|TRBD2
TGCGCCAGCAGTGATGGTAGCGGGGAATACAATGAGCAGTTCTTC
CASSDGSGEYNEQFF
>NA|TRBJ2-7|TRBV5-1|NA
TGCGCCAGCAGCTCTCTACCGACCTGGGGTAGCTCCTACGAGCAGTACTTC
CASSSLPTWGSSYEQYF
>NA|TRBJ1-1|TRBV28|NA
TGTGCCAGCAGTTTAAGAGGTACTGAAGCTTTCTTT
CASSLRGTEAFF
>NA|TRBJ2-5|TRBV4-1|NA
TGCGCCAGCAGCCAAGTATTCGTGGGAATTGAGACCCAGTACTTC
CASSQVFVGIETQYF
>NA|TRBJ2-2|TRBV11-2|TRBD2
TGTGCCAGCAGCTTATCGGGGGGTCTCGGGGAGCTGTTTTTT
CASSLSGGLGELFF
>NA|TRBJ2-7|TRBV19|NA
TGTGCCACCTCGGCCCACCTCTCCTACGAGCAGTACTTC
CATSAHLSYEQYF
>few|TRBJ2-1|TRBV12-3/TRBV12-4|TRBD2
TGTGCCAGCAGGCGGGGGACGCTTGAGCAGTTCTTC
CASRRGTLEQFF
>once|TRBJ2-5|TRBV11-2|TRBD2
TGTGCCAGCAGCTTAGTAGCGGGAGGTTCACGGGAGACCCAGTACTTC
CASSLVAGGSRETQYF